A selection of T cell receptor beta chains follows, all from one sample in a study of a mutant IDH1 vaccine in newly diagnosed glioma. Repertoires were generated with immunoSEQ multiplex PCR, while TCRdb's copy carries only in-frame clones and drops some. The sample has some 51,000 clones; 70% to 80% are singletons. This specimen consisted of PBMCs, obtained from a glioma patient treated with radiotherapy, temozolomide or both. The receptors derive from a woman in her thirties or forties with glioma. Both conserved end residues are part of each CDR3. Fields, in order: clone size, J gene, V gene, CDR3 protein. Not every row has a clone size; where given, it reads once, few, many or a size class.

clone_size: few
j_call: TRBJ1-1
v_call: TRBV5-1
cdr3_aa: CASAQANTEAFF

clone_size: -
j_call: TRBJ2-5
v_call: TRBV7-8
cdr3_aa: CASSLLPSETQYF

clone_size: -
j_call: TRBJ1-2
v_call: TRBV15
cdr3_aa: CATSRGVPYGYTF

clone_size: few
j_call: TRBJ1-2
v_call: TRBV5-6
cdr3_aa: CASSSGQANYGYTF

clone_size: -
j_call: TRBJ2-7
v_call: TRBV5-1
cdr3_aa: CASSEGGGVYEQYF

clone_size: -
j_call: TRBJ1-2
v_call: TRBV6-5
cdr3_aa: CASSLDSRWYTF

clone_size: -
j_call: TRBJ2-3
v_call: TRBV5-8
cdr3_aa: CASSSGALPTGDTQYF

clone_size: -
j_call: TRBJ2-7
v_call: TRBV7-2
cdr3_aa: CASSQIQSSEQYF

clone_size: -
j_call: TRBJ2-1
v_call: TRBV15
cdr3_aa: CATSRDRGTNEQFF

clone_size: -
j_call: TRBJ2-7
v_call: TRBV4-2
cdr3_aa: CASSQRGGLREQYF

clone_size: -
j_call: TRBJ1-5
v_call: TRBV2
cdr3_aa: CASSVGGRSQPQHF

clone_size: -
j_call: TRBJ1-1
v_call: TRBV5-1
cdr3_aa: CASSLTAGTMNTEAFF

clone_size: -
j_call: TRBJ1-6
v_call: TRBV2
cdr3_aa: CASSEALPRTRGSPLHF

clone_size: once
j_call: TRBJ2-1
v_call: TRBV6-5
cdr3_aa: CASTPTGRSYNEQFF

clone_size: few
j_call: TRBJ2-2
v_call: TRBV5-1
cdr3_aa: CASSLAGDGGELFF

clone_size: -
j_call: TRBJ2-5
v_call: TRBV25-1
cdr3_aa: CASSDLAGEETQYF

clone_size: -
j_call: TRBJ1-3
v_call: TRBV15
cdr3_aa: CATSILGQGANTIYF

clone_size: -
j_call: TRBJ1-4
v_call: TRBV27
cdr3_aa: CASSPMPPSDRASEKLFF

clone_size: -
j_call: TRBJ1-5
v_call: TRBV7-8
cdr3_aa: CASSLGIGQPQHF

clone_size: -
j_call: TRBJ2-3
v_call: TRBV19
cdr3_aa: CASTGAGITDTQYF

clone_size: -
j_call: TRBJ2-7
v_call: TRBV7-7
cdr3_aa: CASSRTGVDEQYF

clone_size: -
j_call: TRBJ1-1
v_call: TRBV6-6
cdr3_aa: CASSRGAEAFF

clone_size: -
j_call: TRBJ2-3
v_call: TRBV29-1
cdr3_aa: CSGSSTDTQYF